These 27 T cell receptor beta chains originate from one sample sequenced in a study of beta chain features in type 1 diabetes. Study-level findings and limits: Type 1 diabetes patients had TCRB CDR3s that were shorter (moderately but significantly so) in all four CD4+ subsets.

These receptors have no known antigen. The isolated RNA, all of it, was reverse transcribed, so expressed TCRB transcripts were what got sequenced. Method: immunoSEQ multiplex PCR; TCRdb's copy keeps in-frame clones and lacks some. Found here are around 280,000 clones, about 15% of them singletons; the top ten hold 0.015% to 0.019%. Sequences were obtained from naive CD4+ T cells from blood. The receptors originated from a man aged 18 to 30 with type 1 diabetes.

This clone was counted a few times. V and J are TRBV2 and TRBJ2-1, with D possibly TRBD2 on 5 matching bases. Looked up from germline, CDR1 is SNHLY and CDR2 is FYNNEI. The CDR3 has 15 residues. The V gene lost 2 bases and the J gene lost 4 bases, with 12 bases spanning the gap. For the CDR3, the DNA is TGTGCCAGCAGTGAAAGGGCGGGTAGTTACAATGAGCAGTTCTTC. It yields the protein CASSERAGSYNEQFF.

The J gene is TRBJ1-2, the V gene TRBV29-1, with TRBD1 matching over 7 bases. The germline CDR1 and CDR2 sequences are SQVTM and ANQGSEA. Trimming removed 4 bases from V and 4 bases from J; junction bases left unmatched: 12. The CDR3 length is 15 residues. The CDR3: CSVAAGGGWSYGYTF. CDR3 nucleotide sequence: TGCAGCGTTGCGGCTGGAGGGGGCTGGAGCTATGGCTACACCTTC.

This clone has more than one count but fewer than ten. The rearrangement joins TRBV29-1 to TRBJ2-1; D might be TRBD2 (6 bases). V lost 4 bases and J lost 2, with 9 bases in between. Germline CDR1 and CDR2: SQVTM and ANQGSEA. The CDR3 length is 13 residues. As DNA, the CDR3 is TGCAGCGTTGGGACTATAGCCTACAATGAGCAGTTCTTC. Translating it yields CSVGTIAYNEQFF.

The chain recombines TRBV5-6 with TRBJ2-3, with D possibly being TRBD2 (5 bases). V lost 0 bases and J 5 bases, leaving 16 bases between the germline ends. From germline, CDR1 is SGHDT and CDR2 YYEEEE. The CDR3 is 16 residues long. Written as DNA, the CDR3 is TGTGCCAGCAGCTTGGTTCAGCGGAGGAAAGTAGATACGCAGTATTTT. As protein: CASSLVQRRKVDTQYF.

CDR3 bases: TGTGCCAGCTCACCATCCAGCGGGAGGGGTAATGAGCAGTTCTTC. This translates into CASSPSSGRGNEQFF. V usage is TRBV18 and J usage is TRBJ2-1; 10 bases match TRBD2. Germline V gene data show CDR1 as KGHSH and CDR2 as LQKENI. This CDR3 has 15 amino acids. The V gene end was trimmed by 2 bases and the J gene end by 7 bases; junction bases not matched to a gene: 5. The whole variable domain, remainder taken from reference TRBV18 and TRBJ2-1, is NAGVMQNPRHLVRRRGQEARLRCSPMKGHSHVYWYRQLPEEGLKFMVYLQKENIIDESGMPKERFSAEFPKEGPSILRIQQVVRGDSAAYFCASSPSSGRGNEQFFGPGTRLTVL.

This chain uses TRBV14 with TRBJ2-7, with 7 positions matching TRBD1. The germline gives CDR1 SGHDN, CDR2 FVKESK. V was pared by 5 bases and J by 7 bases, with 8 bases of the junction left unmatched. The CDR3 consists of 13 residues. The CDR3 protein is CASSSRTGGEQYF. The CDR3 DNA sequence: TGTGCCAGCAGCTCACGGACAGGTGGGGAGCAGTACTTC.

CDR3 residues: CAWSVGTSGRLYEQYF. DNA of the CDR3: TGTGCCTGGAGTGTAGGGACTAGCGGGAGGCTTTACGAGCAGTACTTC. J is TRBJ2-7 and V is TRBV30; 15 bases fit TRBD2. V trimming: 0 bases; J trimming: 4 bases; junction bases outside the gene matches: 4. CDR1 and CDR2 (germline): GTSNPN, SVGIG (reference sequence). The CDR3 is 16 amino acids.

This clone was counted only a few times. The chain employs TRBV19 and TRBJ2-2, with 7 bases matching TRBD2. V lost 10 bases and J lost 6; bases outside the gene matches: 14. The CDR3 runs to 15 residues. In germline, CDR1 is LNHDA, CDR2 SQIVND (reference sequence). CDR3 protein: CATRGGRGMAGELFF. The DNA for the CDR3 is TGTGCCACACGGGGAGGGCGGGGGATGGCCGGGGAGCTGTTTTTT. The full variable domain, in which reference TRBV19 and TRBJ2-2 provide the parts outside the CDR3, is DGGITQSPKYLFRKEGQNVTLSCEQNLNHDAMYWYRQDPGQGLRLIYYSQIVNDFQKGDIAEGYSVSREKKESFPLTVTSAQKNPTAFYLCATRGGRGMAGELFFGEGSRLTVL.

The J gene is TRBJ2-1, the V gene TRBV21-1; TRBD2, the table's D call, lacks a check against the DNA. TRBV21-1 is annotated as a pseudogene. The CDR3 extends over 16 amino acids. This CDR3 reads CASSKAERSSYNEQFF. In DNA, the CDR3 is TGTGCCAGCAGCAAAGCGGAGCGGAGCTCCTACAATGAGCAGTTCTTC.

This clone was seen more than once but under ten times. The chain is built from TRBV30 and TRBJ1-6, with 8 bases matching TRBD1. J was trimmed by 6 bases and V by 7 bases; bases with no gene match: 5. This CDR3 is built from 13 residues. Germline values: CDR1 GTSNPN, CDR2 SVGIG (reference sequence). The CDR3, as DNA: TGTGCCTTCCTGGGACAGGCTAATTCACCCCTCCACTTT. Translating gives CAFLGQANSPLHF.

The sample holds a few counts of this clone. This rearrangement joins TRBV5-4 to TRBJ2-3; D is perhaps TRBD2 (5 bases). The ends were cut back, 2 bases at V and 1 base at J, with 8 bases in the middle. This CDR3 comprises 14 residues. Germline V lookup: CDR1 SGHNT, CDR2 YYREEE (reference sequence). This CDR3 is CASSLRSGTDTQYF. Written as DNA, the CDR3 is TGTGCCAGCAGCTTACGTAGCGGCACAGATACGCAGTATTTT.

This clone was counted between two and nine times. V gene TRBV15 combines with J gene TRBJ1-4; D is undetermined. Per the germline V gene, CDR1 is LNHNV and CDR2 is YYDKDF (reference sequence). The V end lost 0 bases, the J end lost 4 bases, and 9 bases lay between the germline ends. The length of the CDR3 is 15 residues. CDR3 sequence: CATSRDVEVNEKLFF. CDR3 nucleotide sequence: TGTGCCACCAGCAGAGATGTAGAAGTTAATGAAAAACTGTTTTTT.

V and J are TRBV5-6 and TRBJ2-2, with 9 bases aligning to TRBD2. The CDR3 has 17 residues. Losses at the gene ends were 0 bases for V and 6 bases for J; bases not matched to a gene: 9. Germline loops: CDR1 SGHDT, CDR2 YYEEEE. CDR3: CASSLGSGSTIAGELFF. The CDR3, as DNA: TGTGCCAGCAGCTTGGGTAGCGGGAGTACGATCGCCGGGGAGCTGTTTTTT.

V and J are TRBV28 and TRBJ1-5; unclear D gene. Looked up from germline, CDR1 is MDHEN and CDR2 is SYDVKM. The CDR3 runs to 18 residues. Trimming cost V 3 bases and J 0 bases, with 18 bases left between them. The CDR3 here is CASSFQILGRDSNQPQHF. As DNA, the CDR3 is TGTGCCAGCAGTTTCCAAATCTTGGGGAGGGATAGCAATCAGCCCCAGCATTTT.

The genes are TRBV30 and TRBJ2-6; D is unresolved. V lost 0 bases, J lost 0 bases, and 9 bases lay in between. Germline-derived CDR1 and CDR2 are GTSNPN and SVGIG (reference sequence). This CDR3 comprises 16 residues. Here the CDR3 reads CAWSVGLSSGANVLTF. CDR3 nucleotide sequence: TGTGCCTGGAGTGTGGGCTTATCCTCTGGGGCCAACGTCCTGACTTTC.

The chain has TRBV27 and TRBJ1-2; TRBD1 matches 7 bases. Trimming at V came to 8 bases and at J to 4 bases, leaving 10 bases not matched to a gene. From germline, CDR1 is MNHEY and CDR2 SMNVEV (reference sequence). CDR3 size: 14 residues. CDR3 amino acids: CASGYRDSVYGYTF. The CDR3, as DNA: TGTGCCAGCGGCTACCGGGACAGCGTCTATGGCTACACCTTC.

This clone was observed a few times. V is TRBV7-9 and J is TRBJ2-1; D is ambiguous. This CDR3 comprises 16 residues. Germline CDR1 SEHNR, CDR2 FQNEAQ (reference sequence). V lost 5 bases, J lost 4 bases, and 18 bases lay in between. This CDR3 is CASSPQDSTSYNEQFF. The CDR3 coding sequence is TGTGCCAGCAGCCCTCAAGACTCTACCTCTTACAATGAGCAGTTCTTC.

J is TRBJ2-6 and V is TRBV18, with a tentative D call TRBD1 (5 bases). Trimming cost V 3 bases and J 0 bases, with 21 bases left between them. The CDR3 sequence is 20 residues long. The V gene's germline CDR1 is KGHSH and CDR2 LQKENI. CDR3 sequence: CASSPSLQGLVPSGANVLTF. The CDR3 nucleotides are TGTGCCAGCTCACCCTCCCTCCAGGGCCTAGTCCCCTCTGGGGCCAACGTCCTGACTTTC.

V is TRBV29-1 and J is TRBJ1-1; D is ambiguous. CDR1 and CDR2 (germline): SQVTM, ANQGSEA. The CDR3 covers 13 residues. With 4 bases removed from V and 4 bases from J, the gap between germline ends came to 13 bases. The CDR3 nucleotides read TGCAGCGTTGGGAGTCAGCGGGGCACTGAAGCTTTCTTT. It codes for CSVGSQRGTEAFF.

This chain connects TRBV11-3 to TRBJ2-1, with 10 positions matching TRBD1. The trim removed 5 bases at V and 8 bases at J, leaving 9 bases unmatched. The CDR3 has 15 residues. Germline CDR1 SGHNT, CDR2 YENEEA. CDR3: CASSQMGQGWHEQFF. The CDR3 region has the DNA TGTGCCAGCAGCCAGATGGGACAGGGGTGGCATGAGCAGTTCTTC. The complete variable domain, with remaining parts taken from reference TRBV11-3 and TRBJ2-1, reads EAGVVQSPRYKIIEKKQPVAFWCNPISGHNTLYWYLQNLGQGPELLIRYENEEAVDDSQLPKDRFSAERLKGVDSTLKIQPAELGDSAVYLCASSQMGQGWHEQFFGPGTRLTVL.

This clone was seen only a few times. The chain couples TRBV5-1 to TRBJ1-2; D is undetermined. The CDR3 is 14 amino acids. Germline loops: CDR1 SGHRS, CDR2 YFSETQ. V was shortened by 0 bases and J by 2 bases, with 8 bases between the two germline ends. CDR3 nucleotide sequence: TGCGCCAGCAGCTTGGATCCCAGGAACTATGGCTACACCTTC. This gives the protein CASSLDPRNYGYTF.

The chain's CDR3 is CSVDSGAGANVLTF. The CDR3 nucleotides read TGCAGCGTTGATTCAGGGGCTGGGGCCAACGTCCTGACTTTC. The chain combines TRBV29-1 with TRBJ2-6, with a possible D match to TRBD1 (6 bases). The germline V gene has CDR1 SQVTM and CDR2 ANQGSEA. Deletions cut 3 bases from V and 2 bases from J, with 8 bases between. The CDR3 spans 14 residues. Drawing the rest from reference TRBV29-1 and TRBJ2-6, the complete variable domain is SAVISQKPSRDICQRGTSLTIQCQVDSQVTMMFWYRQQPGQSLTLIATANQGSEATYESGFVIDKFPISRPNLTFSTLTVSNMSPEDSSIYLCSVDSGAGANVLTFGAGSRLTVL.

The gene calls are TRBV19 and TRBJ2-7, with 7 nucleotides matching TRBD1. The CDR3 extends over 14 amino acids. In germline, CDR1 is LNHDA, CDR2 SQIVND (reference sequence). The V and J ends lost 6 bases and 5 bases, in that order; junction bases with no gene match: 10. The CDR3 DNA reads as TGTGCCAGTAGACCCCGGGACAGCCGCCACGAGCAGTACTTC. Protein: CASRPRDSRHEQYF.

The chain is built from TRBV30 and TRBJ1-1; D not resolved. Germline V gene lookup returns CDR1 GTSNPN and CDR2 SVGIG (reference sequence). This CDR3 has 11 residues. V was trimmed by 8 bases and J by 1 base, leaving 8 bases between them. CDR3 coding DNA: TGTGCCGGGGAGAGGAACACTGAAGCTTTCTTT. Translating it yields CAGERNTEAFF.

This clone was counted a few times. J is TRBJ2-7 and V is TRBV28, with a possible D match to TRBD2 (6 bases). Germline V CDR1 and CDR2: MDHEN, SYDVKM. There are 14 residues in the CDR3. Deletions cut 3 bases from V and 2 bases from J, with 11 bases between. For the CDR3, the DNA is TGTGCCAGCAGTTTTTCCCCTAGCGCCTACGAGCAGTACTTC. Translating gives CASSFSPSAYEQYF.

The CDR3 DNA sequence: TGTGCCAGCAGCCTTACGACCGGAACAGGCTCCTACAATGAGCAGTTCTTC. It codes for CASSLTTGTGSYNEQFF. V and J are TRBV28 and TRBJ2-1; possibly TRBD1 for D (5 bases). The CDR3 is 17 amino acids. Germline V CDR1 and CDR2: MDHEN, SYDVKM. The V gene lost 6 bases and the J gene lost 0 bases, with 18 bases spanning the gap.

This clone was recorded a few times. The rearrangement joins TRBV7-2 to TRBJ2-3; a possible D gene is TRBD1 (8 bases). The germline V gene encodes CDR1 SGHTA and CDR2 FQGNSA. This CDR3 comprises 16 residues. The germline V and J ends were trimmed by 0 bases and 5 bases, with 15 bases remaining between them. As DNA, the CDR3 is TGTGCCAGCAGCTTAGCCAACAGGGGGGGAAGAGATACGCAGTATTTT. Translated, it gives CASSLANRGGRDTQYF. Variable domain in full (rest from reference TRBV7-2 and TRBJ2-3): GAGVSQSPSNKVTEKGKDVELRCDPISGHTALYWYRQSLGQGLEFLIYFQGNSAPDKSGLPSDRFSAERTGGSVSTLTIQRTQQEDSAVYLCASSLANRGGRDTQYFGPGTRLTVL.